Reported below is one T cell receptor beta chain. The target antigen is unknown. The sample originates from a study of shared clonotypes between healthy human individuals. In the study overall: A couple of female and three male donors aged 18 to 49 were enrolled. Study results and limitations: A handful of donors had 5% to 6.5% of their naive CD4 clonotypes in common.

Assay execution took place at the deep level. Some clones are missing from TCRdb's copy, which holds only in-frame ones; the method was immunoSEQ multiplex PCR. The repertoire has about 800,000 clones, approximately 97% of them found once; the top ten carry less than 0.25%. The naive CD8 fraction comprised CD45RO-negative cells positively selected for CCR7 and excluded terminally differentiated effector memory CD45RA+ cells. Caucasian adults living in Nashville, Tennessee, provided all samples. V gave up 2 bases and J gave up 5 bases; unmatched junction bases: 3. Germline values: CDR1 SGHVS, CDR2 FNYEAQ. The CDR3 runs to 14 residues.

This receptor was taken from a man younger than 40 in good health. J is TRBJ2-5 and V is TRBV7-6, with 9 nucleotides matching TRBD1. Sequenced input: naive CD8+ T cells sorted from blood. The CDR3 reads CASSLWTGEETQYF. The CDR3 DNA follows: TGTGCCAGCAGCTTATGGACAGGGGAGGAGACCCAGTACTTC.